Each of the 8 T cell receptor beta chains below was sequenced from the same sample in a study of blood T cell repertoires in COVID-19. The repertoire was sequenced with immunoSEQ multiplex PCR; TCRdb's copy has only in-frame clones and lacks some. The data hold more than 110,000 clones, with 80% to 90% observed a single time. Sequenced sample: PBMCs or T cells enriched from blood (not recorded which). The receptors shown here come from a man aged 45-60 years who had recovered from COVID-19.

In its sample, this clone was seen once. The chain carries TRBV4-3 and TRBJ1-2; 12 bases are shared with TRBD1. V trimming: 3 bases; J trimming: 12 bases; junction bases outside the gene matches: 2. In germline, CDR1 is LGHNA, CDR2 YSLEER. CDR3 size: 12 residues. Here the CDR3 reads CASSQGTGGHTF. The CDR3 DNA reads as TGCGCCAGCAGCCAGGGGACAGGGGGCCACACCTTC.

The chain is built from TRBV30 and TRBJ1-6; D is undetermined. The V end lost 1 base, the J end lost 0 bases, and 13 bases lay between the germline ends. Germline V gene data show CDR1 as GTSNPN and CDR2 as SVGIG (reference sequence). This CDR3 has 17 residues. The CDR3 DNA reads TGTGCCTGGAGTGGGCAGATAGGCGGCTCCTATAATTCACCCCTCCACTTT. Protein sequence: CAWSGQIGGSYNSPLHF.

The chain has TRBV18 and TRBJ1-1; the D gene is possibly TRBD1 (6 bases). The CDR3 is made up of 20 amino acids. The ends were cut back, 1 base at V and 3 bases at J, with 27 bases in the middle. CDR1 is KGHSH and CDR2 is LQKENI in the germline V gene. As DNA, the CDR3 is TGTGCCAGCTCACCACTCAGCTTGACAGGCCCCTTGACCCCTGACACTGAAGCTTTCTTT. Its protein is CASSPLSLTGPLTPDTEAFF.

The genes are TRBV3-1 (or the pseudogene TRBV3-2) and TRBJ2-7; TRBD2 matches at 8 bases. This CDR3 spans 15 amino acids. Germline CDR1 and CDR2: LGHDT and YNNKEL (reference sequence). V lost 1 base, J lost 5 bases, and 7 bases stayed unmatched. The CDR3 here is CASSQAGAGGHEQYV. The CDR3 nucleotides read TGTGCCAGCAGCCAAGCAGGGGCGGGGGGCCACGAGCAGTACGTC.

This clone came up once. The chain recombines TRBV12-5 with TRBJ1-6, with TRBD1 matching 8 bases. The V segment lost 10 bases and the J segment 6 bases; nucleotides outside the gene matches: 17. The CDR3 has 17 amino acids. The V gene's germline CDR1 is LGHNT and CDR2 FRNRAP. In DNA form, the CDR3 reads TGTGCTACTTTACGACAGGGGCCCACGACGGGTAATTCACCCCTCCACTTT. This codes for CATLRQGPTTGNSPLHF.

This chain links TRBV19 with TRBJ1-4; D unresolved. The CDR3 runs to 11 residues. Germline CDR1 is LNHDA and CDR2 is SQIVND (reference sequence). The ends were cut back, 5 bases at V and 10 bases at J, with 8 bases in the middle. The CDR3 DNA follows: TGTGCCAGTAGTCGGGGTGGAAAACTGTTTTTT. Translation: CASSRGGKLFF.

The chain is built from TRBV5-1 and TRBJ1-2, with TRBD1 matching 7 bases. The CDR3 runs 13 residues. The germline gives CDR1 SGHRS, CDR2 YFSETQ. The junction had 2 bases not matched to a gene; V was cut back by 4 bases and J by 2 bases. In DNA form, the CDR3 reads TGCGCCAGCAGCGCACAGGGGAACTATGGCTACACCTTC. Translated: CASSAQGNYGYTF.

The CDR3 coding sequence is TGTGCCAGCAGCTTAGGAGCTCCTCCCAGGGGTGGGGAGCAGTACGTC. It encodes CASSLGAPPRGGEQYV. The chain couples TRBV5-5 to TRBJ2-7; TRBD1 might be the D (6 bases). The germline V gene has CDR1 SGHKS and CDR2 YYEKEE (reference sequence). The CDR3 is 16 amino acids. V gave up 2 bases and J gave up 7 bases, with 22 bases separating them.